The next 5 T cell receptor beta chains were all read from a single sample in a study of beta chain features in type 1 diabetes. Since all of the isolated RNA was reverse transcribed, expressed TCRB transcripts were what got sequenced. Produced via immunoSEQ multiplex PCR; TCRdb's table is partial and in-frame only. The sample comprises hundreds of thousands of clones, over 9.5% of which are singletons, and about 0.018% rests with the top ten. Material for sequencing was naive CD4+ T cells from blood. All receptors derive from a young man in good health.

The genes are TRBV7-2 and TRBJ1-2; D possibly corresponds to TRBD1 (6 bases). CDR3 length: 13 residues. Trimming took off 0 bases at V and 6 bases at J, with 8 bases between the two ends. Looked up from germline, CDR1 is SGHTA and CDR2 is FQGNSA. The CDR3 protein is CASSLAGTNGYTF. The DNA of the CDR3 is TGTGCCAGCAGCTTAGCCGGGACAAATGGCTACACCTTC. Drawing the rest from reference TRBV7-2 and TRBJ1-2, the complete variable domain is GAGVSQSPSNKVTEKGKDVELRCDPISGHTALYWYRQSLGQGLEFLIYFQGNSAPDKSGLPSDRFSAERTGGSVSTLTIQRTQQEDSAVYLCASSLAGTNGYTFGSGTRLTVV.

Many counts were recorded for this clone. This chain joins TRBV15 and TRBJ2-3; D uncertain. V was cut by 1 base and J by 4 bases, with 9 bases left in between. Germline values: CDR1 LNHNV, CDR2 YYDKDF (reference sequence). The CDR3 is 14 residues long. The CDR3 nucleotides read TGTGCCACCAGCAGAGGACAAATCGCAGATACGCAGTATTTT. Its translation is CATSRGQIADTQYF.

This clone was observed a handful of times. The chain links TRBV7-2 to TRBJ2-1; D gene ambiguous. Germline CDR1 and CDR2: SGHTA and FQGNSA. V shed 1 base and J shed 4 bases, with 11 bases lying between them. This CDR3 has 15 amino acids. Here the CDR3 reads CASSLVSLKYNEQFF. The CDR3 DNA is TGTGCCAGCAGCTTAGTGTCGCTAAAATACAATGAGCAGTTCTTC.

This clone was counted a few times. The DNA for the CDR3 is TGCGCCAGCAGCCTCTCAGCGGGAGGGTATGGCGGGGAGCTGTTTTTT. This gives the protein CASSLSAGGYGGELFF. The chain employs TRBV4-3 and TRBJ2-2; 10 bases align to TRBD2. The germline gives CDR1 LGHNA, CDR2 YSLEER. V lost 4 bases to trimming and J lost 7 bases; unmatched junction nucleotides: 9. The CDR3 spans 16 residues.

The chain recombines TRBV7-2 with TRBJ2-1; no clear D gene. The ends were cut back, 3 bases at V and 10 bases at J, with 4 bases in the middle. The CDR3 contains 10 residues. Germline values: CDR1 SGHTA, CDR2 FQGNSA. The CDR3 nucleotides read TGTGCCAGCAGCTTCGGGGAGCAGTTCTTC. This translates into CASSFGEQFF.